Below, 11 T cell receptor beta chains from the same sample are listed, as sequenced in a study of shared T cell receptors in the human thymus. Clones were read by immunoSEQ multiplex PCR, and TCRdb kept only the in-frame ones, dropping some. The sample lists 600,000 or so clones; approximately 87% were seen once. The sample was also linked to a second study, of human thymus T cells.

The sequencing sample was made of thymocytes. The origin of the receptors is a boy under two years old with a congenital heart defect.

The CDR3 loop is CASSQGQANTEAFF. The CDR3 DNA is TGTGCCAGCAGCCAGGGACAGGCGAACACTGAAGCTTTCTTT. The rearrangement links TRBV5-4 to TRBJ1-1, with TRBD1 matching over 8 bases. Trimming at V came to 4 bases and at J to 1 base, leaving 3 bases not matched to a gene. Germline assignment: CDR1 SGHNT and CDR2 YYREEE (reference sequence). The CDR3 runs to 14 residues.

The V and J genes are TRBV18 and TRBJ2-7, with 9 bases identical to TRBD1. CDR3 size: 15 residues. J was trimmed by 2 bases and V by 2 bases; bases with no gene match: 4. Per the germline V gene, CDR1 is KGHSH and CDR2 is LQKENI. The CDR3 region has the DNA TGTGCCAGCTCACCAGGGGACAGGGTAGCCTACGAGCAGTACTTC. The encoded protein is CASSPGDRVAYEQYF.

The chain uses TRBV7-6 and TRBJ1-1; no firm D call. The CDR3 has 15 amino acids. The V and J ends lost 5 bases and 5 bases respectively, with 18 bases between them. CDR1 is SGHVS, CDR2 FNYEAQ, per germline. In DNA form, the CDR3 reads TGTGCCAGCAGCCCGCCCCCGGGGTCGGGGACTGAAGCTTTCTTT. Translation gives CASSPPPGSGTEAFF.

The chain joins TRBV7-9 to TRBJ2-7; 8 bases are a match to TRBD1. The CDR3 is 14 amino acids. V lost 5 bases, J lost 2 bases, and 5 bases stayed unmatched. CDR1 SEHNR and CDR2 FQNEAQ come from the germline V gene (reference sequence). The CDR3 DNA reads as TGTGCCAGCAGCCTCCGGGACAGGCCCTACGAGCAGTACTTC. It translates to CASSLRDRPYEQYF.

This chain uses TRBV7-3 with TRBJ2-6; D gene unclear. Germline V CDR1 and CDR2: SGHTA, FQGTGA. This CDR3 is 15 amino acids long. V was clipped by 5 bases and J by 0 bases, with 8 bases between them. The CDR3 here is CASSKNSSGANVLTF. In DNA form, the CDR3 reads TGTGCCAGCAGCAAAAACAGCTCTGGGGCCAACGTCCTGACTTTC.

The rearrangement joins TRBV7-2 to TRBJ1-5, with a possible D match to TRBD1 (6 bases). Germline CDR1 is SGHTA and CDR2 is FQGNSA. The CDR3 sequence is 14 residues long. The ends were cut back, 5 bases at V and 3 bases at J, with 11 bases in the middle. Here the CDR3 DNA reads TGTGCCAGCAGCCGACAGGCGATCAATCAGCCCCAGCATTTT. Its translation: CASSRQAINQPQHF. The complete variable domain, with remaining parts taken from reference TRBV7-2 and TRBJ1-5, reads GAGVSQSPSNKVTEKGKDVELRCDPISGHTALYWYRQSLGQGLEFLIYFQGNSAPDKSGLPSDRFSAERTGGSVSTLTIQRTQQEDSAVYLCASSRQAINQPQHFGDGTRLSIL.

V gene TRBV5-8 combines with J gene TRBJ2-4; D possibly corresponds to TRBD1 (6 bases). This CDR3 spans 17 amino acids. V was shortened by 0 bases and J by 5 bases, with 18 bases between the two germline ends. Germline CDR1 is SGHTS and CDR2 is YDEGEE. The CDR3 DNA reads TGTGCCAGCAGCTTGGCATCTCCGGACAGTCGGGAAAACATTCAGTACTTC. Encoded protein: CASSLASPDSRENIQYF.

The rearrangement links TRBV25-1 to TRBJ2-2; 11 nucleotides match TRBD2. Germline V lookup: CDR1 MGHDK, CDR2 SYGVNS. The CDR3 contains 18 residues. V was pared by 6 bases and J by 2 bases, with 11 bases of the junction left unmatched. The CDR3 loop reads CASSSGPGTSGNTGELFF. The CDR3 nucleotides read TGTGCCAGCAGCTCAGGGCCGGGGACTAGCGGAAACACCGGGGAGCTGTTTTTT.

The V and J genes are TRBV27 and TRBJ2-7; 8 bases match TRBD1. Germline-derived CDR1 and CDR2 are MNHEY and SMNVEV (reference sequence). Trimming cost V 5 bases and J 2 bases; bases outside gene matches: 11. The CDR3 has 16 residues. The CDR3 region is CASSHHRGNSPYEQYF. The CDR3 DNA reads as TGTGCCAGCAGTCACCACAGGGGGAACTCGCCCTACGAGCAGTACTTC.

This chain links TRBV27 with TRBJ1-1, with D uncertain. Per the germline V gene, CDR1 is MNHEY and CDR2 is SMNVEV (reference sequence). V gave up 6 bases and J gave up 6 bases, with 11 bases separating them. The CDR3 covers 12 residues. CDR3 loop: CASRASYAEAFF. For the CDR3, the DNA is TGTGCCAGCAGGGCAAGTTACGCTGAAGCTTTCTTT.

The V gene is TRBV4-3, the J gene TRBJ1-3, with 10 bases that match TRBD1. Germline CDR1 and CDR2: LGHNA and YSLEER. This CDR3 is built from 16 residues. V shed 4 bases and J 0 bases; nucleotides not matched to a gene: 3. In nucleotides, the CDR3 is TGCGCCAGCAGCCCCGGGACAGGGGCCTCTGGAAACACCATATATTTT. This translates into CASSPGTGASGNTIYF.